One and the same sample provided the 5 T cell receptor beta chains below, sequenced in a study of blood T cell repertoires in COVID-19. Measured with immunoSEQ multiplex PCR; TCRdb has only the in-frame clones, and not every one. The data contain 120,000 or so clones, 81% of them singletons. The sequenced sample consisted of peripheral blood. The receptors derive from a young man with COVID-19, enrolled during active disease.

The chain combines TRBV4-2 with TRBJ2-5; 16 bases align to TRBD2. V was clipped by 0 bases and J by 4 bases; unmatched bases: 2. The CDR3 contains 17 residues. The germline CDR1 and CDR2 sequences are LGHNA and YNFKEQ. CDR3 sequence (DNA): TGTGCCAGCAGCCAAGATGGGACTAGCGGGGGGGCAGAGACCCAGTACTTC. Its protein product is CASSQDGTSGGAETQYF.

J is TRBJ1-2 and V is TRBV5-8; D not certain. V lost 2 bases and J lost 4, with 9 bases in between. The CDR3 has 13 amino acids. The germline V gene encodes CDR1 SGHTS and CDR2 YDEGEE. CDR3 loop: CASSFIQSYGYTF. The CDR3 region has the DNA TGTGCCAGCAGCTTTATACAGAGCTATGGCTACACCTTC.

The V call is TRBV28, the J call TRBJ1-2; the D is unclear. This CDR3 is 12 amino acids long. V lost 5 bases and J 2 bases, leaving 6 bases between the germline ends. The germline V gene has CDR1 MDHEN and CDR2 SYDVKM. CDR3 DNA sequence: TGTGCCAGCAGTCCCAGGAACTATGGCTACACCTTC. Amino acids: CASSPRNYGYTF.

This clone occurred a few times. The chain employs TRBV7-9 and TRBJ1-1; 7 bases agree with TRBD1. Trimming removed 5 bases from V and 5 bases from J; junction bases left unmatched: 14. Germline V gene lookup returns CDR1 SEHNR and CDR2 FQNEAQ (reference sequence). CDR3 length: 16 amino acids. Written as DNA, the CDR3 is TGTGCCAGCAGCCCTGGTAGGGGGCGAGGTTGGACTGAAGCTTTCTTT. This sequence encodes CASSPGRGRGWTEAFF.

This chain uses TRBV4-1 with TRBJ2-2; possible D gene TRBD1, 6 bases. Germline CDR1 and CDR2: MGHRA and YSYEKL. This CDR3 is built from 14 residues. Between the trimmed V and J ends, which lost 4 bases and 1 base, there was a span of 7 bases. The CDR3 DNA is TGCGCCAGCAGCCGGACAGAGAACACCGGGGAGCTGTTTTTT. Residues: CASSRTENTGELFF.